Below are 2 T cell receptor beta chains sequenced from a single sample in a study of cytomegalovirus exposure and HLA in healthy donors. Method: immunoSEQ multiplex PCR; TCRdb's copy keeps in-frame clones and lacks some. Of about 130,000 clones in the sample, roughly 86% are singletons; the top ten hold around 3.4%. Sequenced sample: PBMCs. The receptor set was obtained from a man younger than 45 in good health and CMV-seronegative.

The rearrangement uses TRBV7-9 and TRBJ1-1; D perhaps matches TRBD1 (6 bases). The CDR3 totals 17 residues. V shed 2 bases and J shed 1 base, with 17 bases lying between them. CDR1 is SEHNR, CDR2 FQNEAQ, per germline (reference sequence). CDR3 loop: CASSLYPLGAGNTEAFF. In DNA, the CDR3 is TGTGCCAGCAGCTTATATCCCTTGGGGGCGGGGAACACTGAAGCTTTCTTT. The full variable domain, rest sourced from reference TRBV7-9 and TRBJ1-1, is DTGVSQNPRHKITKRGQNVTFRCDPISEHNRLYWYRQTLGQGPEFLTYFQNEAQLEKSRLLSDRFSAERPKGSFSTLEIQRTEQGDSAMYLCASSLYPLGAGNTEAFFGQGTRLTVV.

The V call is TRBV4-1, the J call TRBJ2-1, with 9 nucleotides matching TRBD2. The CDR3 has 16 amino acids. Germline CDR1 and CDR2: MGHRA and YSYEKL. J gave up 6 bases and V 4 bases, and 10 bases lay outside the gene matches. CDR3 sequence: CASSLGGGATGNEQFF. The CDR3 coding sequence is TGCGCCAGCAGCCTGGGCGGGGGGGCCACGGGCAATGAGCAGTTCTTC.